The clone carrying this T cell receptor beta chain was counted only a few times. The target antigen is unknown. TCRdb itself ran the 5' RACE reads through MiXCR, one entry per CDR3 protein. This table holds 700,000 to 850,000 distinct CDR3 sequences, approximately 10% found once. The sample is drawn from a study of CD8 T cells in ankylosing spondylitis. General study points: A TCR beta motif of about 8 highly homologous variants appeared characteristic of ankylosing spondylitis blood. Previous work reported some of these motif variants in the synovial fluid and blood of reactive arthritis.

Germline loops: CDR1 DFQATT, CDR2 SNEGSKA (reference sequence). The V and J ends lost 3 bases and 1 base respectively, with 9 bases between them. The CDR3 consists of 13 residues. Specimen: blood, either unsorted or a sorted T cell fraction (not recorded which). The TCR sequence derives from a male donor with ankylosing spondylitis. The rearrangement joins TRBV20-1 to TRBJ1-1, with D hard to call. The CDR3, as DNA: TGCAGTGCTAGCGCCCGAGGGAACACTGAAGCTTTCTTT. It yields the protein CSASARGNTEAFF.